This entry features one T cell receptor beta chain sequence. Its target is unknown. This sample is drawn from a study of OX40 agonist ivuxolimab in advanced cancers. Study as a whole: Averaging roughly 60 years in age, with a range of 23 to 79, the cohort was about 85% male. Broader study findings: Expanded clones tended on average to be more numerous among CD8+ T cells than CD4+. No determination was made of the antigen specificity of the expanded peripheral T cells.

Libraries were prepared by immunoSEQ multiplex PCR; TCRdb keeps only in-frame clonotypes and omits some of them. The profile shows about 64,000 clones, 75% to 85% of them singletons. This material consisted of CD4+ or CD8+ T cells sorted from blood, taken in a trial of the OX40 agonist ivuxolimab. This sequence was found in an adult with an advanced solid tumor such as melanoma, head and neck, liver or kidney cancer.

CDR3 region: CASTEVAGAREKLFF. CDR3 nucleotides: TGCGCCAGCACCGAAGTGGCCGGGGCTCGGGAAAAACTGTTTTTT. The chain links TRBV5-1 to TRBJ1-4; D is possibly TRBD1 (5 bases). V was shortened by 6 bases and J by 8 bases, with 20 bases between the two germline ends. The CDR3 runs to 15 residues. Looked up from germline, CDR1 is SGHRS and CDR2 is YFSETQ.